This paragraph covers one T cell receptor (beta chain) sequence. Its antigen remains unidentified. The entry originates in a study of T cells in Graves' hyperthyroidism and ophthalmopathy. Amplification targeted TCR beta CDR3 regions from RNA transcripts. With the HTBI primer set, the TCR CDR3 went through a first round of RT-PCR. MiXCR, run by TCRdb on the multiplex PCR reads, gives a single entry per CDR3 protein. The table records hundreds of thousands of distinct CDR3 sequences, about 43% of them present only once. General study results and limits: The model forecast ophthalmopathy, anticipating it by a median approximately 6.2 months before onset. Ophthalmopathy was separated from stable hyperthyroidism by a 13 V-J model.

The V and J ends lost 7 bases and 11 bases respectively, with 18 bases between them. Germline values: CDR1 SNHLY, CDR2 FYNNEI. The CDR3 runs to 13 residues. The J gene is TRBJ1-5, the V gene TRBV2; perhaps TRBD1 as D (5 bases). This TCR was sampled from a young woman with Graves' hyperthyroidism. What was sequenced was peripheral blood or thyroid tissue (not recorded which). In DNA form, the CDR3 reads TGTGCCAGCAAGCCGGGGCCTGGAGACACCCAGCATTTT. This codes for CASKPGPGDTQHF.